The sample holds one count of the clone carrying this T cell receptor (beta chain). From germline, CDR1 is SGHTS and CDR2 YDEGEE. The CDR3 extends over 17 amino acids. Trimming took off 4 bases at V and 7 bases at J, with 25 bases between the two ends. This sample is drawn from a study of control samples from healthy donors and cancer patients. Repertoires were generated with immunoSEQ multiplex PCR, while TCRdb's copy carries only in-frame clones and drops some. The sample includes about 78,000 clones, approximately 91% of them seen just once. The chain links TRBV5-8 to TRBJ2-3; perhaps TRBD2 as D (6 bases). The sample consisted of blood. This clonotype was obtained from a woman aged 60-75 years in good health. CDR3 sequence reads: CASSALASAGLFYTQYF. In DNA form, the CDR3 reads TGTGCCAGCAGCGCCCTGGCGTCGGCGGGGTTATTTTATACGCAGTATTTT.